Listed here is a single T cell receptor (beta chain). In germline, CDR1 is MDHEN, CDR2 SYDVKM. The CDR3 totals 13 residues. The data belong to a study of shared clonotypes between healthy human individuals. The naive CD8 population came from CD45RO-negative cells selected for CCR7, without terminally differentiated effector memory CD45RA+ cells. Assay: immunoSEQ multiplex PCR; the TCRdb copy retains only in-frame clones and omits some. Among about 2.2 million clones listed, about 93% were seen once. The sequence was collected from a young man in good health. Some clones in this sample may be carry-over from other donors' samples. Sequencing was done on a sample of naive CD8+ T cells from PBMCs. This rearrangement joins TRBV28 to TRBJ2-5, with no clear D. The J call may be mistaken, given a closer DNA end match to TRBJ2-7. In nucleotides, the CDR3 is TGTGCCAGCAGTTTTGATGCGTCCTACGAGCAGTACTTC. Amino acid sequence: CASSFDASYEQYF.